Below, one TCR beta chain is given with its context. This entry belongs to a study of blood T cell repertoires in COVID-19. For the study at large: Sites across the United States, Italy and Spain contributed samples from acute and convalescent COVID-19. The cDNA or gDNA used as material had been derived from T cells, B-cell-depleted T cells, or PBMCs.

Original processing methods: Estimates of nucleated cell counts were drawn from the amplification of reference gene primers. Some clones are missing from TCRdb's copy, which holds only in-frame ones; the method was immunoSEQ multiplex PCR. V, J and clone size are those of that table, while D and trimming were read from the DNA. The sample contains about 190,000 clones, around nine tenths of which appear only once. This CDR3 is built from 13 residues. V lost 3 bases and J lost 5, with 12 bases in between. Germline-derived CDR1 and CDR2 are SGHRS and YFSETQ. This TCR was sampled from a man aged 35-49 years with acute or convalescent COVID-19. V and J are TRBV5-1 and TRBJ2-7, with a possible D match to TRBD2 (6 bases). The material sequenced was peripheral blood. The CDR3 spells CASSSGGMNEQYF. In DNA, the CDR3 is TGCGCCAGCAGCTCTGGGGGGATGAACGAGCAGTACTTC.